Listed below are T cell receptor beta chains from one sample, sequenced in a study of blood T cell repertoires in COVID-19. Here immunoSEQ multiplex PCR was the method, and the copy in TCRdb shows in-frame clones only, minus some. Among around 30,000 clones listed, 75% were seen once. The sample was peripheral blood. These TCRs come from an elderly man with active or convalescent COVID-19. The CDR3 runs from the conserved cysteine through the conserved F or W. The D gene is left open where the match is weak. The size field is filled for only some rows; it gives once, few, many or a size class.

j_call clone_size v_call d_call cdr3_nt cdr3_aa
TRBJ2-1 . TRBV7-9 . TGTGCCAGCAGCGGGGCCAGGTACAATGAGCAGTTCTTC CASSGARYNEQFF
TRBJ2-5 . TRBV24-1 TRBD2 TGTGCCACCAGTGACCCCCTAGCGGGAGGGCGTGAGACCCAGTACTTC CATSDPLAGGRETQYF
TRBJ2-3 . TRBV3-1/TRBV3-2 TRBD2 TGTGCCAGCAGCCTCCAACTAGCGGCAGATACGCAGTATTTT CASSLQLAADTQYF
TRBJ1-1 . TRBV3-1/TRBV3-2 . TGTGCCAGCAGCCAAGAAGGGGGGGTCTTTTCTGAAGCTTTCTTT CASSQEGGVFSEAFF
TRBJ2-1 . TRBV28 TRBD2 TGTGCCAGCAGCGTACTAGCGGGAGGGCCCAATGAGCAGTTCTTC CASSVLAGGPNEQFF
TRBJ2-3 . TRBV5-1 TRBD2 TGCGCCAGCAGCTTGGGACTAGCGGGCTTCACAGATACGCAGTATTTT CASSLGLAGFTDTQYF
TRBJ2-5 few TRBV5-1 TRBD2 TGCGCCAGCAGCTTGGTACCGGGAGGAGAGACCCAGTACTTC CASSLVPGGETQYF
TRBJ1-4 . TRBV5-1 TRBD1 TGCGCCAGCAGCGGTGAGGGACAGGGCGGCGAAAAACTGTTTTTT CASSGEGQGGEKLFF
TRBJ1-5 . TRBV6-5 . TGTGCCAGCAGCACAAATCAGCCCCAGCATTTT CASSTNQPQHF
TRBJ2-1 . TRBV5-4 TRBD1 TGTGCCAGCAGCCTAATGGGACAGCCCGACAATGAGCAGTTCTTC CASSLMGQPDNEQFF
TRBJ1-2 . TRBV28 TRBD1 TGTGCCAGCAGTTACGAGGCAGGGGGCTATGGCTACACCTTC CASSYEAGGYGYTF
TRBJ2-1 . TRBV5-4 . TGTGCCAGCCGCTCTGAGCTCACAGATTTCTTCTTC CASRSELTDFFF
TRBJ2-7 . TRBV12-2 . TGTGCAAGTCGCTTACACTCCTACGAGCAGTACTTC CASRLHSYEQYF
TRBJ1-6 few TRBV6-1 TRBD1 TGTGCCAGCAGTGAAGACAGGGGGCGTCCCAGGCATAATTCACCCCTCCACTTT CASSEDRGRPRHNSPLHF
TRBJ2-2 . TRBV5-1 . TGCGCCAGCAGCTTCACCGAGCGGATGAACACCGGGGAGCTGTTTTTT CASSFTERMNTGELFF
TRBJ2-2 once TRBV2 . TGTGCCAGCAGAAAATTCGGGGGGCCGGGGACCGGGGAGCTGTTTTTT CASRKFGGPGTGELFF
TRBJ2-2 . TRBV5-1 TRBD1 TGCGCCAGCAGCCTTACAGGGGTCACCGGGGAGCTGTTTTTT CASSLTGVTGELFF
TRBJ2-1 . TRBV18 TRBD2 TGTGCCAGCGCCGAGGGGGTATCGACTAGCGGGAGGGCCGATGAGCAGTTCTTC CASAEGVSTSGRADEQFF
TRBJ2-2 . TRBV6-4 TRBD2 TGTGCCAGCAGTGAGGGGACTAGTACCGGGGAGCTGTTTTTT CASSEGTSTGELFF
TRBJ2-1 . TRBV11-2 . TGTGCCAGCAGCTTAGGTGAGATGCGGAATGAGCAGTTCTTC CASSLGEMRNEQFF
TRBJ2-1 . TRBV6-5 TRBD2 TGTGCCAGCTCCCCACGGCTCTTAGCGGGATTTGAGCAGTTCTTC CASSPRLLAGFEQFF
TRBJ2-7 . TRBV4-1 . TGCGCCAGCAGCCAAGATAGTCGGACAGCAACTTCCTACGAGCAGTACTTC CASSQDSRTATSYEQYF
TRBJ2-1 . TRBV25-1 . TGTGCCAATCGTGCGGGAAAATCCTACAATGAGCAGTTCTTC CANRAGKSYNEQFF
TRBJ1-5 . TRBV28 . TGTGCCAGTACAGGTTCTAGCAATCAGCCCCAGCATTTT CASTGSSNQPQHF
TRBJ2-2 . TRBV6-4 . TGTGCCAGCAGTGAACGCTACGATAACACCGGGGAGCTGTTTTTT CASSERYDNTGELFF
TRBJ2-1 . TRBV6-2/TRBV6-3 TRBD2 TGTGCCAGCACCCCGGGACTAGCGGGATACAATGAGCAGTTCTTC CASTPGLAGYNEQFF
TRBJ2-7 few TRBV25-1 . TGTGCCAGCAGTGAATTTCGGGACTCCGGGCAGTACTTC CASSEFRDSGQYF
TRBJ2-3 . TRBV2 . TGTGCCAGCAGTAAGACTAGAGTGCTTGCAGATACGCAGTATTTT CASSKTRVLADTQYF
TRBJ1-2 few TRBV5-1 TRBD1 TGCGCCAGCAGCACTCGGACAGGGCATAGCGGTGGCTACACCTTC CASSTRTGHSGGYTF
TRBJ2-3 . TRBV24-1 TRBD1 TGTGCCACCAGTGATTGGAGACAGGGGGCAATTTCAGATACGCAGTATTTT CATSDWRQGAISDTQYF
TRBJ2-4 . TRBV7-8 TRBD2 TGTGCCAGCAGCTTAGCGCCCCGGACTAGCGGGAACATTCAGTACTTC CASSLAPRTSGNIQYF
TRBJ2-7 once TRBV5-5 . TGTGCCAGCAGCCTACGGCCCCAGGGCTCCTACGAGCAGTACTTC CASSLRPQGSYEQYF
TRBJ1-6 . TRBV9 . TGTGCCAGCAGCGTAGAGGGAGGGGCAACGTATAATTCACCCCTCCACTTT CASSVEGGATYNSPLHF
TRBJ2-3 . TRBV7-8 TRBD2 TGTGCCAGCAGCGACGGGACTAACACACTCACAGATACGCAGTATTTT CASSDGTNTLTDTQYF
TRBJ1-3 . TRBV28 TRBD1 TGTGCCAGCAGATTAGGGACAGCCGGAAACACCATATATTTT CASRLGTAGNTIYF
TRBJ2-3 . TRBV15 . TGTGCCACCGTCGGGAGCACAGATACGCAGTATTTT CATVGSTDTQYF
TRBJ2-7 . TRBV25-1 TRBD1 TGTGCCAGCAGTGAGGGGACAGGGCGACCTTCCTACGAGCAGTACTTC CASSEGTGRPSYEQYF